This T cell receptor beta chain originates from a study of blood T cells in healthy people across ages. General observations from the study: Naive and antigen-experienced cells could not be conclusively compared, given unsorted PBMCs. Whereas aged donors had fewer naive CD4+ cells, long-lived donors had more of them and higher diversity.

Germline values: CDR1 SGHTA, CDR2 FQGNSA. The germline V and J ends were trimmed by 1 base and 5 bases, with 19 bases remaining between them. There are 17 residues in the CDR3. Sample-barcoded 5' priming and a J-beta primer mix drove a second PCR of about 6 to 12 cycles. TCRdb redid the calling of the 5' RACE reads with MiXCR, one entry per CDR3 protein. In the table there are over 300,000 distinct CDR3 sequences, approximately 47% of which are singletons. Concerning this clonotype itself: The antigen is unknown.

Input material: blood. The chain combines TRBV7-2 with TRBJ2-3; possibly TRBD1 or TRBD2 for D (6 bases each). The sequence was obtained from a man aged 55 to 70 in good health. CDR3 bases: TGTGCCAGCAGCTTAGATTGGGGGCCAAACGGGGGAGATACGCAGTATTTT. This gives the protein CASSLDWGPNGGDTQYF.